Following are 10 T cell receptor beta chains from one sample sequenced in a study of blood T cell repertoires in COVID-19. The assay was immunoSEQ multiplex PCR, and TCRdb's table has in-frame clones only and misses some. The sample lists 250,000 to 350,000 clones; roughly 90% were seen once. The sample was peripheral blood. These receptors all stem from an older woman with acute or convalescent COVID-19.

V is TRBV28 and J is TRBJ2-5, with 8 bases fitting TRBD1. The trim removed 1 base at V and 3 bases at J, leaving 1 base unmatched. Germline V CDR1 and CDR2: MDHEN, SYDVKM. This CDR3 spans 14 amino acids. CDR3 nucleotide sequence: TGTGCCAGCAGTTTATTGGACAGGGAAGAGACCCAGTACTTC. This codes for CASSLLDREETQYF.

The CDR3 reads CASSIYDMNTEAFF. The CDR3 region has the DNA TGTGCCAGTAGTATCTACGACATGAACACTGAAGCTTTCTTT. The V call is TRBV19, the J call TRBJ1-1, with D unresolved. CDR3 length: 14 residues. V was clipped by 3 bases and J by 0 bases, with 8 bases between them. From germline, CDR1 is LNHDA and CDR2 SQIVND (reference sequence). Using reference TRBV19 and TRBJ1-1 for the parts outside the CDR3, the full variable domain is DGGITQSPKYLFRKEGQNVTLSCEQNLNHDAMYWYRQDPGQGLRLIYYSQIVNDFQKGDIAEGYSVSREKKESFPLTVTSAQKNPTAFYLCASSIYDMNTEAFFGQGTRLTVV.

The rearrangement joins TRBV7-9 to TRBJ1-2; D unresolved. The CDR3 covers 13 residues. Germline CDR1 and CDR2: SEHNR and FQNEAQ (reference sequence). V lost 5 bases to trimming and J lost 2 bases, with 9 bases between them. The CDR3 DNA follows: TGTGCCAGCAGCCCGGACTCCAACTATGGCTACACCTTC. It translates to CASSPDSNYGYTF.

This chain uses TRBV19 with TRBJ1-1, with D maybe TRBD1 (5 bases). The CDR3 consists of 12 residues. V was shortened by 2 bases and J by 10 bases, with 11 bases between the two germline ends. Germline-derived CDR1 and CDR2 are LNHDA and SQIVND (reference sequence). As DNA, the CDR3 is TGTGCCAGTAGTATACAGGGCTTAGGAGCTTTCTTT. It yields the protein CASSIQGLGAFF.

V is TRBV19 and J is TRBJ1-2, with a possible D match to TRBD1 (6 bases). The CDR3 covers 18 residues. The V gene lost 4 bases and the J gene lost 5 bases, with 26 bases spanning the gap. The V gene's germline CDR1 is LNHDA and CDR2 SQIVND (reference sequence). The CDR3 sequence: CASSTGGQGKRLGYGYTF. The CDR3 DNA reads as TGTGCCAGTAGTACCGGCGGGCAGGGGAAAAGACTGGGTTATGGCTACACCTTC.

The chain carries TRBV28 and TRBJ1-1, with D possibly matching TRBD1 (5 bases). The V gene's germline CDR1 is MDHEN and CDR2 SYDVKM. V was pared by 7 bases and J by 3 bases, with 15 bases between. The CDR3 is made up of 14 amino acids. This CDR3 reads CASTHPGGHTEAFF. In DNA form, the CDR3 reads TGTGCCAGCACCCATCCCGGGGGTCACACTGAAGCTTTCTTT.

This chain connects TRBV3-1 (or the pseudogene TRBV3-2) to TRBJ2-5; a possible D gene is TRBD1 (5 bases). Germline V lookup: CDR1 LGHDT, CDR2 YNNKEL (reference sequence). The CDR3 loop spans 12 amino acids. V gave up 8 bases and J gave up 5 bases, with 12 bases separating them. The CDR3 sequence is CASSTASETQYF. CDR3 coding DNA: TGTGCCAGCTCGACAGCTTCGGAGACCCAGTACTTC.

The V gene is TRBV15, the J gene TRBJ2-7; D not resolved. Trimming took off 2 bases at V and 1 base at J, with 9 bases between the two ends. CDR1 and CDR2 from the germline V gene are LNHNV and YYDKDF (reference sequence). The CDR3 loop spans 14 amino acids. CDR3 in amino acids: CATSRNPVSYEQYF. The DNA for the CDR3 is TGTGCCACCAGCAGAAACCCAGTATCCTACGAGCAGTACTTC.

V is TRBV9 and J is TRBJ2-7; D perhaps matches TRBD1 (5 bases). Germline CDR1 is SGDLS and CDR2 is YYNGEE. V was trimmed by 0 bases and J by 3 bases, leaving 13 bases between them. The CDR3 contains 15 residues. The CDR3 bases are TGTGCCAGCAGCGTAGAAGGGCAGGGCCTCTACGAGCAGTACTTC. It encodes CASSVEGQGLYEQYF.

This clone occurred a few times. The chain uses TRBV15 and TRBJ1-5; 7 bases map to TRBD1. V lost 2 bases to trimming and J lost 1 base; unmatched junction nucleotides: 8. Germline V gene lookup returns CDR1 LNHNV and CDR2 YYDKDF (reference sequence). This CDR3 spans 17 amino acids. This chain's CDR3 is CATSRTIGQASNQPQHF. Written as DNA, the CDR3 is TGTGCCACCAGCAGAACAATAGGACAGGCGAGCAATCAGCCCCAGCATTTT.